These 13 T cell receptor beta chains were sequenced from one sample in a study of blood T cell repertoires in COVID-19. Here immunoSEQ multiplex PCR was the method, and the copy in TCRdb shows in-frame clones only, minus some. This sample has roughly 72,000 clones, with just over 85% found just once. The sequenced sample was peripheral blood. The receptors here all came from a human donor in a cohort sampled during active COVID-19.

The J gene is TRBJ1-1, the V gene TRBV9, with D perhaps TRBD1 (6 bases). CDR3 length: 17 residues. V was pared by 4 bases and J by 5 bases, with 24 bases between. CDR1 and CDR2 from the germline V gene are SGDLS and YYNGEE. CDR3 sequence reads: CASSSGRGLPIGTEAFF. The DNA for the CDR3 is TGTGCCAGCAGCTCAGGCAGGGGCTTACCCATTGGGACTGAAGCTTTCTTT.

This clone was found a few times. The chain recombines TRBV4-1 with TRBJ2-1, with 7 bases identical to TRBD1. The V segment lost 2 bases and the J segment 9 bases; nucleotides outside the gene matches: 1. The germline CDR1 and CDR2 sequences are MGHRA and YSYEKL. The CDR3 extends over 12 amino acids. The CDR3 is CASSQTGVEQFF. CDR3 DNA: TGCGCCAGCAGCCAAACAGGGGTTGAGCAGTTCTTC.

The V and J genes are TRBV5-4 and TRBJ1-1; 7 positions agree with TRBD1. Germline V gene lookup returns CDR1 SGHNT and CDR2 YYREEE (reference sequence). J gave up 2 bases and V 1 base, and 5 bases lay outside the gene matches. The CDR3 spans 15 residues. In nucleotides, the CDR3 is TGTGCCAGCAGCTTGCAGGGGGGCGATAACACTGAAGCTTTCTTT. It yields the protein CASSLQGGDNTEAFF.

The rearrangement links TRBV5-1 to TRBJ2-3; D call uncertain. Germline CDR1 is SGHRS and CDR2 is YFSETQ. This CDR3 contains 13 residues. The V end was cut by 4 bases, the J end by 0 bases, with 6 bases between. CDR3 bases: TGCGCCAGCAGCCGGCGGAGCACAGATACGCAGTATTTT. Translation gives CASSRRSTDTQYF.

For the CDR3, the DNA is TGTGCCAGCAGTCAAGGGACTGCGCAAGAGACCCAGTACTTC. Encoded protein: CASSQGTAQETQYF. The genes are TRBV6-2 or TRBV6-3 and TRBJ2-5; a weak D match, TRBD2 (6 bases). The germline V and J ends were trimmed by 5 bases and 2 bases, with 12 bases remaining between them. The germline gives CDR1 MNHEY, CDR2 SVGEGT. The CDR3 runs 14 residues.

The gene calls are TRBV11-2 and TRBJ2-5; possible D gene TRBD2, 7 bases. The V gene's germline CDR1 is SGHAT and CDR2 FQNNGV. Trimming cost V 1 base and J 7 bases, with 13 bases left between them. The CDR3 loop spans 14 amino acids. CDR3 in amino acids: CASSLGQGGGTQYF. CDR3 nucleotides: TGTGCCAGCAGCTTAGGGCAGGGAGGGGGGACCCAGTACTTC.

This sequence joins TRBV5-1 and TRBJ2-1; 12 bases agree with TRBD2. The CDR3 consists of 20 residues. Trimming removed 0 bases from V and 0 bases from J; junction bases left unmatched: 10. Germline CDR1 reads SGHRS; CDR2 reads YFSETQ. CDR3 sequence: CASSLGNLAGGVRSYNEQFF. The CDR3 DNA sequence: TGCGCCAGCAGCTTGGGCAATCTAGCGGGAGGGGTCCGCTCCTACAATGAGCAGTTCTTC. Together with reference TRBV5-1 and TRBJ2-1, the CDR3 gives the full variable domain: KAGVTQTPRYLIKTRGQQVTLSCSPISGHRSVSWYQQTPGQGLQFLFEYFSETQRNKGNFPGRFSGRQFSNSRSEMNVSTLELGDSALYLCASSLGNLAGGVRSYNEQFFGPGTRLTVL.

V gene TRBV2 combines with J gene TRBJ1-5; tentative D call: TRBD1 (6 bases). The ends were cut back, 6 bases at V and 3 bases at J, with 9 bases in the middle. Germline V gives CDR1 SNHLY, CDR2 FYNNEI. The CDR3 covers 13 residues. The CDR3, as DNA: TGTGCCAGCAGAGGACAGTACAATCAGCCCCAGCATTTT. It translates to CASRGQYNQPQHF.

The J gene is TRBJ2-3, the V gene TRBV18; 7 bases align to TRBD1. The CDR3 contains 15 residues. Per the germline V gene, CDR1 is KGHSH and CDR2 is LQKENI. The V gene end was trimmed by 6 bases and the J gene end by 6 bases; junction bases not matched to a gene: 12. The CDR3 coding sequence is TGTGCCAGCTCCGAGGGGGCGGTTAGTCTGGATACGCAGTATTTT. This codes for CASSEGAVSLDTQYF. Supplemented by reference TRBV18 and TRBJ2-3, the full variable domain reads NAGVMQNPRHLVRRRGQEARLRCSPMKGHSHVYWYRQLPEEGLKFMVYLQKENIIDESGMPKERFSAEFPKEGPSILRIQQVVRGDSAAYFCASSEGAVSLDTQYFGPGTRLTVL.

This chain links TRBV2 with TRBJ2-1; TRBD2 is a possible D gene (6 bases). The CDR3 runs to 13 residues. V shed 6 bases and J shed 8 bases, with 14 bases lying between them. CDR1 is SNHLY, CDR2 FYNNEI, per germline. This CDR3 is CASSTRRGDEQFF. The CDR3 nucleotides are TGTGCCAGCAGCACTAGGAGGGGTGATGAGCAGTTCTTC. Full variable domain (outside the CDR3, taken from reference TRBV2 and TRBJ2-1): EPEVTQTPSHQVTQMGQEVILRCVPISNHLYFYWYRQILGQKVEFLVSFYNNEISEKSEIFDDQFSVERPDGSNFTLKIRSTKLEDSAMYFCASSTRRGDEQFFGPGTRLTVL.

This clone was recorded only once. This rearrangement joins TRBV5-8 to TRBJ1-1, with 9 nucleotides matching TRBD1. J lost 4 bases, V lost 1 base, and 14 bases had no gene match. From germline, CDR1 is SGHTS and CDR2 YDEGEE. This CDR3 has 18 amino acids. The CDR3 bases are TGTGCCAGCAGCTTGAGGGGGACAGGGTCGGTTACTGGCACTGAAGCTTTCTTT. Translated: CASSLRGTGSVTGTEAFF.

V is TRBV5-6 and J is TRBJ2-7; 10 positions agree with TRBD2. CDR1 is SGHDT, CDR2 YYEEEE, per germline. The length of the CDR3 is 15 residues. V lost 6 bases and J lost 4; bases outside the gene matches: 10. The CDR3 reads CASTVAGGTSYEQYF. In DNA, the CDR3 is TGTGCCAGCACCGTAGCGGGGGGCACCTCATACGAGCAGTACTTC. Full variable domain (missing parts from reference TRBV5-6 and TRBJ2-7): DAGVTQSPTHLIKTRGQQVTLRCSPKSGHDTVSWYQQALGQGPQFIFQYYEEEERQRGNFPDRFSGHQFPNYSSELNVNALLLGDSALYLCASTVAGGTSYEQYFGPGTRLTVT.

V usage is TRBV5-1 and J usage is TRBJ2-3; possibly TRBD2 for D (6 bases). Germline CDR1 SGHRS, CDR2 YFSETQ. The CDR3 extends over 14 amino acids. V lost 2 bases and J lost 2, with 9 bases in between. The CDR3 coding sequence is TGCGCCAGCAGCTTCGGGGACTCCACAGATACGCAGTATTTT. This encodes CASSFGDSTDTQYF. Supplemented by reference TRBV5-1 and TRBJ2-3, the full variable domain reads KAGVTQTPRYLIKTRGQQVTLSCSPISGHRSVSWYQQTPGQGLQFLFEYFSETQRNKGNFPGRFSGRQFSNSRSEMNVSTLELGDSALYLCASSFGDSTDTQYFGPGTRLTVL.